One and the same sample provided the 18 T cell receptor beta chains below, sequenced in a study of cytomegalovirus exposure and HLA in healthy donors (dated 2017 in TCRdb). The library was obtained by the immunoSEQ multiplex PCR assay. The multiplex PCR relied on a mix of 60 forward primers for TCR Vbeta segments and 13 reverse primers for TCR Jbeta segments. Held by TCRdb, this immuneACCESS table contains in-frame sequences only and omits some clones. Under half of the omission traces to an unresolved V gene where checked; the cause of the rest is unknown. A total of about 52,000 clones appear in this sample, 72% of them only once. Clones ranked in the top ten supply 9% to 9.5% of the sample. Sequenced input: PBMCs. These receptors all stem from a woman in her forties or fifties in good health and CMV-seronegative.

This clone was counted a few times. The chain has TRBV7-9 and TRBJ2-7; D gene uncertain. Trimming shortened V by 1 base and J by 5 bases, and 15 bases separated the two germline ends. CDR3 length equals 15 residues. Germline assignment: CDR1 SEHNR and CDR2 FQNEAQ (reference sequence). Written as DNA, the CDR3 is TGTGCCAGCAGCTTAGGGGTAGAGGTCCCCCACGAGCAGTACTTC. Its translation: CASSLGVEVPHEQYF.

The chain couples TRBV4-3 to TRBJ2-1, with D perhaps matching TRBD2 (7 bases). Trimming took off 0 bases at V and 2 bases at J, with 11 bases between the two ends. From germline, CDR1 is LGHNA and CDR2 YSLEER. The CDR3 has 16 residues. The CDR3 bases are TGCGCCAGCAGCCAAGATGTAGGGGGGGCCTACAATGAGCAGTTCTTC. Its translation: CASSQDVGGAYNEQFF.

The chain links TRBV7-2 to TRBJ1-5; D uncertain. This CDR3 has 13 amino acids. Looked up from germline, CDR1 is SGHTA and CDR2 is FQGNSA. V was clipped by 0 bases and J by 4 bases, with 4 bases between them. Here the CDR3 DNA reads TGTGCCAGCAGCTTAGCCCTAAATCAGCCCCAGCATTTT. Encoded protein: CASSLALNQPQHF.

This clone appeared a few times. The chain has TRBV9 and TRBJ1-2; 7 bases map to TRBD1. The CDR3 is made up of 14 amino acids. Germline lookup yields CDR1 SGDLS and CDR2 YYNGEE. V lost 4 bases, J lost 5 bases, and 8 bases stayed unmatched. The CDR3 loop is CASSPTTGQYGYTF. As DNA, the CDR3 is TGTGCCAGCAGCCCGACGACAGGGCAATATGGCTACACCTTC.

In DNA, the CDR3 is TGTGCCAGCAGCGTAGGACAGGGGGACAATACGCAGTATTTT. It codes for CASSVGQGDNTQYF. The chain uses TRBV9 and TRBJ2-3; TRBD1 matches 9 bases. Losses at the gene ends were 0 bases for V and 7 bases for J; bases not matched to a gene: 3. The CDR3 is 14 residues long. Germline V gives CDR1 SGDLS, CDR2 YYNGEE.

The CDR3 sequence: CATSSANEKLFF. The CDR3 DNA sequence: TGTGCCACCAGCAGCGCTAATGAAAAACTGTTTTTT. This chain joins TRBV15 and TRBJ1-4, with D unclear. There are 12 residues in the CDR3. In germline, CDR1 is LNHNV, CDR2 YYDKDF (reference sequence). Trimming left V 3 bases short and J 3 bases short, with 2 bases between.

The J gene is TRBJ1-1, the V gene TRBV5-5; the D gene is possibly TRBD1 (5 bases). V lost 2 bases and J 1 base, leaving 9 bases between the germline ends. The CDR3 spans 14 residues. Germline assignment: CDR1 SGHKS and CDR2 YYEKEE (reference sequence). The CDR3, as DNA: TGTGCCAGCAGCTTTCAAGGACAGAACACTGAAGCTTTCTTT. Protein sequence: CASSFQGQNTEAFF.

This clone was seen once. The V gene is TRBV19, the J gene TRBJ1-2; a weak D match, TRBD1 (5 bases). The V gene's germline CDR1 is LNHDA and CDR2 SQIVND (reference sequence). This CDR3 is 12 amino acids long. V lost 5 bases, J lost 6 bases, and 10 bases lay in between. DNA for the CDR3: TGTGCCAGTAGTGATTTAGGGGATGGCTACACCTTC. Translated, it gives CASSDLGDGYTF.

The chain links TRBV30 to TRBJ2-5; D is possibly TRBD1 (6 bases). The DNA end favors TRBJ2-7, so the J call may be wrong. The CDR3 loop spans 12 amino acids. The germline V gene encodes CDR1 GTSNPN and CDR2 SVGIG (reference sequence). CDR3 sequence reads: CAWYRVRDEQYF. The DNA for the CDR3 is TGTGCCTGGTACAGGGTTCGGGACGAGCAGTACTTC.

The CDR3 loop reads CASSPIAGEQFF. For the CDR3, the DNA is TGTGCCAGCTCACCGATCGCGGGTGAGCAGTTCTTC. The chain uses TRBV18 and TRBJ2-1; TRBD2 is a possible D gene (5 bases). Trimming shortened V by 3 bases and J by 9 bases, and 9 bases separated the two germline ends. Germline V gene sequence: CDR1 KGHSH, CDR2 LQKENI. The CDR3 runs 12 residues.

As DNA, the CDR3 is TGTGCCAGCAGTGTCGGACTAGCGGGGCCGTTCACCGGGGAGCTGTTTTTT. Its protein is CASSVGLAGPFTGELFF. The chain couples TRBV28 to TRBJ2-2, with TRBD2 identical over 12 bases. The CDR3 loop spans 17 amino acids. The J segment lost 4 bases and the V segment lost 5 bases, leaving 8 bases of the junction unmatched. CDR1 and CDR2 from the germline V gene are MDHEN and SYDVKM.

The J gene is TRBJ1-2, the V gene TRBV9; 9 bases map to TRBD1. With 5 bases clipped from V and 4 bases from J, the junction kept 6 bases outside the gene matches. Germline V lookup: CDR1 SGDLS, CDR2 YYNGEE. The CDR3 sequence is 14 residues long. The CDR3 is CASRAGTGSYGYTF. The DNA of the CDR3 is TGTGCCAGCAGAGCCGGGACAGGGTCCTATGGCTACACCTTC.

The V call is TRBV6-5, the J call TRBJ2-6; D not resolved. The CDR3 spans 15 residues. Trimming took 0 bases from V and 4 from J, leaving 7 bases between them. Germline CDR1 MNHEY, CDR2 SVGAGI. In DNA, the CDR3 is TGTGCCAGCAGTTACTCGGCATCAGGGGCCAACGTCCTGACTTTC. Protein: CASSYSASGANVLTF.

In its sample, this clone was seen a few times. A read error likely explains this, since a far larger clone differs by one base. The chain carries TRBV9 and TRBJ2-1, with a tentative D call TRBD2 (5 bases). Germline V gene sequence: CDR1 SGDLS, CDR2 YYNGEE. Trimming took off 1 base at V and 6 bases at J, with 14 bases between the two ends. The CDR3 is 15 residues long. The CDR3 spells CASSVWNGIGNEQFF. CDR3 bases: TGTGCCAGCAGCGTATGGAACGGGATCGGCAATGAGCAGTTCTTC.

The chain carries TRBV7-7 and TRBJ2-3; TRBD2 is a possible D gene (6 bases). The germline CDR1 and CDR2 sequences are SSHAT and FNYEAQ (reference sequence). This CDR3 comprises 11 residues. The CDR3 loop is CATSEGDTQYF. CDR3 nucleotides: TGTGCTACCTCGGAGGGGGATACGCAGTATTTT.

This clone was recorded a few times. The chain couples TRBV30 to TRBJ2-7; D uncertain. V lost 4 bases and J 6 bases, leaving 13 bases between the germline ends. The CDR3 is 12 amino acids. CDR1 is GTSNPN and CDR2 is SVGIG in the germline V gene (reference sequence). CDR3 loop: CAWTPQSSEQYF. The DNA of the CDR3 is TGTGCCTGGACCCCCCAATCGAGCGAGCAGTACTTC.

The V call is TRBV4-2, the J call TRBJ1-1; tentatively, D is TRBD1 (6 bases). Per the germline V gene, CDR1 is LGHNA and CDR2 is YNFKEQ. The ends were cut back, 0 bases at V and 8 bases at J, with 16 bases in the middle. The CDR3 totals 15 residues. Written as DNA, the CDR3 is TGTGCCAGCAGCCAAGATGGGGGCCGATCGGCGGAAGCTTTCTTT. It encodes CASSQDGGRSAEAFF.

The chain combines TRBV11-2 with TRBJ2-5, with 11 positions matching TRBD1. After removal of 5 bases from V and 3 bases from J, the junction contained 5 bases not matched to a gene. CDR3 size: 15 residues. The germline gives CDR1 SGHAT, CDR2 FQNNGV. In DNA form, the CDR3 reads TGTGCCAGCAGCCACCGGGGACAGGGGGAAGAGACCCAGTACTTC. Its translation is CASSHRGQGEETQYF.